The clone carrying this TCR beta chain was detected many times. Newly diagnosed hyperthyroidism, duration under 2 months, in patients aged 18 to 65. Uncontrolled infection, other autoimmune disease, pregnancy or lactation led to exclusion. Diagnostic decisions used clinical symptoms, serum thyroxine and TRAb, thyroid ultrasound and orbital computed tomography. 9 to 10 ml fresh peripheral blood yielded the PBMCs. This entry comes from a study of T cells in Graves' hyperthyroidism and ophthalmopathy. The source material, RNA transcripts, was used to amplify TCR beta CDR3 regions. Carried out on the TCR CDR3, a first-round RT-PCR used the HTBI primer set. TCRdb processed the multiplex PCR reads anew with MiXCR; each CDR3 protein has one entry. Among over 200,000 distinct CDR3 sequences listed, about 14% were seen once. This TCR came from a woman between 40 and 50 years old with Graves' hyperthyroidism that later progressed to Graves' ophthalmopathy. Material for sequencing was blood.

The CDR3 loop is CASSLAGAPTYEQYF. Written as DNA, the CDR3 is TGTGCCAGCAGTTTAGCGGGAGCGCCCACCTACGAGCAGTACTTC. The chain couples TRBV12-3 or TRBV12-4 to TRBJ2-7; tentatively, D is TRBD2 (5 bases). The CDR3 is 15 amino acids. Trimming stripped 0 bases from V and 2 bases from J, with 11 bases between.